This TCR beta chain is drawn from a study of T cell responses to AZD1222 COVID-19 vaccine. General observations from the study: Compared with day 0, the breadth and depth of the Spike-specific TCR repertoire rose significantly after two doses of AZD1222. It was only a handful of AZD1222 recipients who were seropositive at baseline. Donors were mostly white British, more females; clonal diversity possibly underestimated. Spike-wide coverage was observed for vaccine-associated CD4 TCRs, with dominant responses at 160-218 and 743-854.

TCRdb's table, derived via immunoSEQ multiplex PCR, lists solely in-frame clones and lacks some. The table has some 130,000 clones, 90% to 95% seen once. As regards this clone: Its target is not known.

The V segment lost 5 bases and the J segment 4 bases; nucleotides outside the gene matches: 10. Germline assignment: CDR1 LGHNT and CDR2 FRNRAP. This CDR3 has 17 amino acids. Sequenced here: peripheral blood, sampled 28 days after the second AZD1222 dose. The genes are TRBV12-5 and TRBJ2-1; 11 bases are a match to TRBD2. This TCR was sampled from an adult who received the AZD1222 COVID-19 vaccine. For the CDR3, the DNA is TGTGCTAGTGGTCTAAGATCCGGGACTAGCGGATACAATGAGCAGTTCTTC. The encoded protein is CASGLRSGTSGYNEQFF.